This TCR beta chain was recorded in a study of blood T cell repertoires in COVID-19 (TCRdb year 2020). In the study overall: Collaborator samples came from the United States, Italy and Spain and covered acute and convalescent phases of COVID-19. The samples were drawn from the first 160 participants of the ongoing ImmuneRACE study and from 1,254 subjects provided by 6 global collaborators. Nearly every sample came with metadata listing a de-identified subject ID, COVID-19 status, age in years and sex. Where HLA class I and class II types were available, the types were taken from metadata supplied by the sample provider, not from assay-based typing. The prospective study material was composed of cDNA or gDNA derived from T cells, B-cell-depleted T cells, or PBMCs. Deeply sampled blood TCRbeta repertoires from subjects exposed to, actively infected with, or recovered from COVID-19 were included in the dataset. The repertoires were released in a freely available public database meant as a resource for research on the immune response to SARS-CoV-2.

Inclusive of the bounding cysteine and phenylalanine, the CDR3 is 12 residues long. Only CDR3 DNA remains: 36 bases, in frame from the first base. V is shortened by 3 bases, J by 3 bases, and the region joining them spans 6 bases. Here is what the overall study found, with its caveats: The quantity of clinical and demographic metadata differed by source and by participant and was supplied without curation.

The sample holds a few counts of this clone. Its antigen target is currently unknown. Nothing much larger sits one base from this clone, and base qualities are not available. One collaborating source in Seattle enrolled patients during active infection and followed them longitudinally through the course of disease. The collaborating institutions used their own protocols to collect whole blood in K2EDTA tubes. Collaborator samples were shipped for TCRbeta analysis as frozen whole blood, isolated PBMCs, or DNA extracted from either sample type. TCRbeta CDR3 regions were amplified from genomic DNA by means of the immunoSEQ Assay, a bias-controlled multiplex PCR. On the authors' methods: The number of nucleated cells in each sample was estimated from the amplification of reference gene primers within the assay. Sequence reads were collapsed and filtered to measure the absolute abundance of every unique TCRbeta CDR3 rearrangement. For each sample, productive Simpson clonality was calculated as the square root of Simpson's diversity index over productive rearrangements. Here the immuneACCESS table is served through TCRdb, limited to in-frame sequences with V and J called. Missing clones are a known gap in these copies; in checked studies unresolved V genes cover under half, and the rest lacks a known reason. That table supplies the V and J calls and clone size; D and trimming were determined from the DNA. The table for this sample lists 390,000 or so clones; 70% to 90% of them were counted only once. The ten largest clones add up to less than 11% of the sample.

The TCR was taken from a woman between 25 and 40 years old with COVID-19, enrolled during active disease. Sequenced: peripheral blood. Recombination linked TRBV12-3 or TRBV12-4 to TRBJ2-7; the D region possibly corresponds to TRBD2 (5 bases align). The nucleotide sequence is given as TGTGCCAGCAGTTTTGAGGGCTACGAGCAGTACTTC. Its protein product is CASSFEGYEQYF.